The rows below give T cell receptor beta chains drawn from one sample of a study of shared clonotypes between healthy human individuals. Sequenced by immunoSEQ multiplex PCR; TCRdb stores in-frame clones only, minus some. This sample has 450,000 to 500,000 clones, with over 65% found just once. Material for sequencing was PBMCs. The receptors shown here come from a middle-aged woman in good health. Some clones in this sample may be carry-over from other donors' samples. The CDR3 runs from the conserved cysteine through the conserved F or W. A D gene is named only where the DNA matches it firmly. Only some rows state a clone size, as once, few, many or a class for expanded clones.

TRBJ2-5 . . TRBV28 TGTGCCAGCAGTAGCCTAGCGCGTCGGCAAGAGACCCAGTACTTC CASSSLARRQETQYF
TRBJ2-7 . TRBD2 TRBV27 TGTGCCAGCAGTCCTCAACTAGCGGGAGGGTTCGAGCAGTACTTC CASSPQLAGGFEQYF
TRBJ2-7 . . TRBV30 TGTGCCTGGAGGGGCGATGGGACATTATCCGAGCAGTACTTC CAWRGDGTLSEQYF
TRBJ2-4 . TRBD2 TRBV9 TGTGCCAGCAGCGTTAGCGGGAGGGCCGCCAAAAACATTCAGTACTTC CASSVSGRAAKNIQYF
TRBJ2-7 . TRBD1 TRBV6-5 TGTGCCAGCAATACAGGGGGCGCATCAGAGCACGAGCAGTACTTC CASNTGGASEHEQYF
TRBJ2-2 . . TRBV18 TGTGCCAGCTCACCGAACGGCGCAGGGATCCCCGGGGAGCTGTTTTTT CASSPNGAGIPGELFF
TRBJ1-2 . . TRBV30 TGTGCCTGGAGTGTAAGCAGTAACTATGGCTACACCTTC CAWSVSSNYGYTF
TRBJ2-2 . . TRBV29-1 TGCAGCGTTGGGACGGGAGACGTCACCGGGGAGCTGTTTTTT CSVGTGDVTGELFF
TRBJ2-2 . . TRBV9 TGTGCCAGCAGCGCTCCCGGTCGACTCACCGGGGAGCTGTTTTTT CASSAPGRLTGELFF
TRBJ2-4 many . TRBV19 TGTGCCAGTAGCAACAGGGTTATGGCCATTCAGTACTTC CASSNRVMAIQYF
TRBJ2-7 . TRBD2 TRBV13 TGTGCCAGCAGCTCTCTGACTAGCGGGAGGGCCCCCTACGAGCAGTACTTC CASSSLTSGRAPYEQYF
TRBJ2-5 . . TRBV15 TGTGCCACCGGGGGGCAAGAGACCCAGTACTTC CATGGQETQYF
TRBJ2-7 few TRBD2 TRBV18 TGTGCCAGCTCACGGGGGCGACTAGCGGGAGCCTACGAGCAGTACTTC CASSRGRLAGAYEQYF
TRBJ2-5 . . TRBV9 TGTGCCAGCAGCGTAGTAATCTCAGTCCAAGAGACCCAGTACTTC CASSVVISVQETQYF
TRBJ1-1 . . TRBV5-8 TGTGCCAGCAGCTTGGGCCAGCCGAACACTGAAGCTTTCTTT CASSLGQPNTEAFF
TRBJ2-3 . TRBD2 TRBV5-1 TGCGCCAGCACGGGACTAGCGGGCACAGATACGCAGTATTTT CASTGLAGTDTQYF
TRBJ2-4 . . TRBV9 TGTGCCAGCAGCGTAGATCTAGCCAAAAACATTCAGTACTTC CASSVDLAKNIQYF
TRBJ2-1 few . TRBV7-7 TGTGCTAGCAGCTTGGGCGTTGGCCCACAGAATGAGCAGTTCTTC CASSLGVGPQNEQFF
TRBJ2-7 . TRBD1 TRBV28 TGTGCCAGCTGCCGGGACAGAGTCTACGAGCAGTACTTC CASCRDRVYEQYF
TRBJ1-1 . . TRBV9 TGTGCCAGCAGCGTAGATCCCGGCCGGGTCTCTGAAGCTTTCTTT CASSVDPGRVSEAFF